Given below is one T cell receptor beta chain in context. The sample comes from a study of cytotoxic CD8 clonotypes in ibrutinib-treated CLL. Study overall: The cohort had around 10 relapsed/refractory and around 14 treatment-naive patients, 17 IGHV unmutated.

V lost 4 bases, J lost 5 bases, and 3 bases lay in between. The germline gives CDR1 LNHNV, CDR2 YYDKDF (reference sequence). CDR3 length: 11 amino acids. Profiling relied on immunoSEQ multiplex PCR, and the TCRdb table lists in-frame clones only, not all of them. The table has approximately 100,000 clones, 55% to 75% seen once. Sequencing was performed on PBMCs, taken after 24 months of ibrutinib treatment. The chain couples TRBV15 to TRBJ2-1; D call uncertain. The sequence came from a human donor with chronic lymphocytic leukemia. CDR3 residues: CATSTHNEQFF. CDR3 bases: TGTGCCACCAGCACGCACAATGAGCAGTTCTTC.